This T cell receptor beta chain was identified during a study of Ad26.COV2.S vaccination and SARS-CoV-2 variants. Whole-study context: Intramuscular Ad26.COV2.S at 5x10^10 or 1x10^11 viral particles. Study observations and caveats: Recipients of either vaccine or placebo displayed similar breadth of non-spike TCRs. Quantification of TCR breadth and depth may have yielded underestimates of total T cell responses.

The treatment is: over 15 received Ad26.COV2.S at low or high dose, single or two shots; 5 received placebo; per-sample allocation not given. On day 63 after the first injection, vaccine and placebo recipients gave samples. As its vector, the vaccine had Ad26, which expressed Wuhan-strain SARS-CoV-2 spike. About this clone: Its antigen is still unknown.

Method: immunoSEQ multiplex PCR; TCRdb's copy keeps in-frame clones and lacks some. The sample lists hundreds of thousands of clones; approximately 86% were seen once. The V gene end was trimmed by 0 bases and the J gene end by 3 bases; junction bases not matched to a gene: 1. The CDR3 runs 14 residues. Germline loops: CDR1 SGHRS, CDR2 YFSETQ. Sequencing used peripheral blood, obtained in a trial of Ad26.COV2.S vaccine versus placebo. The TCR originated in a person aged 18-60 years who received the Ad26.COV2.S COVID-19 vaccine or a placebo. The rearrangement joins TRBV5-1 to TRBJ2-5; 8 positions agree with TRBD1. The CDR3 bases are TGCGCCAGCAGCTTGGGGGGACAGGAAGAGACCCAGTACTTC. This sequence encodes CASSLGGQEETQYF. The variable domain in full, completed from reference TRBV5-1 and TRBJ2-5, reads KAGVTQTPRYLIKTRGQQVTLSCSPISGHRSVSWYQQTPGQGLQFLFEYFSETQRNKGNFPGRFSGRQFSNSRSEMNVSTLELGDSALYLCASSLGGQEETQYFGPGTRLLVL.